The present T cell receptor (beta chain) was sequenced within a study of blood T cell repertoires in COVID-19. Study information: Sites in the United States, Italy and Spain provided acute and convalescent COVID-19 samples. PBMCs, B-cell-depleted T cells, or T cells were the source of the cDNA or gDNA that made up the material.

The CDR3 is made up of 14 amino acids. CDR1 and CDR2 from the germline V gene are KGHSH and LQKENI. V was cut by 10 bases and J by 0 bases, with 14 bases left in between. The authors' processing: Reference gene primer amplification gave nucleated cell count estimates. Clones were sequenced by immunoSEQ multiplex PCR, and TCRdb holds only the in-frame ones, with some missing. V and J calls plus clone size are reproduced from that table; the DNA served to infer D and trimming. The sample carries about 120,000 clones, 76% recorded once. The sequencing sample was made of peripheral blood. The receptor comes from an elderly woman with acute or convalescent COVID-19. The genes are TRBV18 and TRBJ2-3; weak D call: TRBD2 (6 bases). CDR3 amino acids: CATQSGRSTDTQYF. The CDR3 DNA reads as TGTGCCACCCAAAGCGGGCGCAGCACAGATACGCAGTATTTT.